Each of the 26 T cell receptor beta chains below was sequenced from the same sample in a study of T-cell memory formation after mild COVID-19. TCRdb passed the 5' RACE reads through MiXCR, listing each CDR3 protein once. The sample yields approximately 50,000 distinct CDR3 sequences, over 9% seen once. The sequenced sample consisted of PBMCs or a T cell subset sorted from them (not recorded which). Every receptor here comes from an adult woman who had mild COVID-19 (a few samples of this study predate the infection). Cell type and time point are not known.

V and J are TRBV7-9 and TRBJ1-5; tentative D call: TRBD1 (6 bases). The CDR3 contains 13 residues. With 3 bases removed from V and 9 bases from J, the gap between germline ends came to 12 bases. Germline CDR1 and CDR2: SEHNR and FQNEAQ (reference sequence). Here the CDR3 DNA reads TGTGCCAGCAGCTTCGGACAGATCTCGCCCCAGCATTTT. This gives the protein CASSFGQISPQHF.

The chain couples TRBV10-3 to TRBJ2-7; 9 bases are a match to TRBD1. The CDR3 has 14 residues. Germline lookup yields CDR1 ENHRY and CDR2 SYGVKD. V gave up 6 bases and J gave up 4 bases; unmatched junction bases: 7. Written as DNA, the CDR3 is TGTGCCATCAGGACAGACAGGGGGGTATACGAGCAGTACTTC. It specifies CAIRTDRGVYEQYF.

This clonotype has just a few counts. The chain joins TRBV12-3 or TRBV12-4 to TRBJ1-2, with D unclear. The CDR3 runs 15 residues. V was trimmed by 5 bases and J by 2 bases, leaving 15 bases between them. The CDR3 DNA reads as TGTGCCAGCAGTCCTCCCCGGACTGTCAACTATGGCTACACCTTC. Protein product: CASSPPRTVNYGYTF.

This clonotype turned up a few times. This sequence joins TRBV20-1 and TRBJ2-1, with 9 positions matching TRBD2. Germline values: CDR1 DFQATT, CDR2 SNEGSKA (reference sequence). This CDR3 spans 13 amino acids. J gave up 10 bases and V 1 base, and 5 bases lay outside the gene matches. The CDR3 loop reads CSARVRLAAEQFF. The CDR3 bases are TGCAGTGCTAGAGTCCGACTAGCGGCGGAGCAGTTCTTC.

This clonotype occurred a few times. CDR3 DNA: TGCAGCGTTAGACAAGGTCTCAATCAGCCCCAGCATTTT. Its translation is CSVRQGLNQPQHF. The chain has TRBV29-1 and TRBJ1-5, with D unclear. The CDR3 totals 13 residues. V was pared by 5 bases and J by 3 bases, with 11 bases between. CDR1 SQVTM and CDR2 ANQGSEA come from the germline V gene.

This clonotype was observed a few times. The chain is built from TRBV5-1 and TRBJ1-6; D unclear. CDR3 length equals 14 residues. Germline V gives CDR1 SGHRS, CDR2 YFSETQ. V lost 2 bases to trimming and J lost 5 bases, with 8 bases between them. CDR3 bases: TGCGCCAGCAGCTTTGAGGGAAATAATTCACCCCTCCACTTT. Protein: CASSFEGNNSPLHF.

This clonotype was seen at least ten times. The chain joins TRBV28 to TRBJ2-2; D remains unclear. Germline CDR1 is MDHEN and CDR2 is SYDVKM. Trimming removed 9 bases from V and 2 bases from J, with 19 bases in between. The CDR3 is made up of 16 amino acids. The CDR3, as DNA: TGTGCCAGTTTTTACTCCGGGCTACTCAACACCGGGGAGCTGTTTTTT. Its protein product is CASFYSGLLNTGELFF.

This clonotype came up many times. The J gene is TRBJ2-7, the V gene TRBV13; 7 nucleotides agree with TRBD2. Germline V gene lookup returns CDR1 PRHDT and CDR2 FYEKMQ (reference sequence). The CDR3 runs to 17 residues. Losses at the gene ends were 3 bases for V and 5 bases for J; bases not matched to a gene: 16. CDR3 protein: CASSFYGPLAGVDEQYF. As DNA, the CDR3 is TGTGCCAGCAGCTTTTATGGGCCCTTGGCGGGAGTTGACGAGCAGTACTTC.

This clonotype was observed a few times. The gene calls are TRBV9 and TRBJ1-1; D might be TRBD1 (5 bases). This CDR3 contains 13 residues. Germline CDR1 reads SGDLS; CDR2 reads YYNGEE. V was pared by 4 bases and J by 1 base, with 8 bases between. In nucleotides, the CDR3 is TGTGCCAGCAGCACGACAGCGAACACTGAAGCTTTCTTT. This encodes CASSTTANTEAFF.

The V gene is TRBV7-2, the J gene TRBJ2-7; 8 bases are shared with TRBD1. The CDR3 extends over 13 amino acids. Germline values: CDR1 SGHTA, CDR2 FQGNSA. V trimming: 6 bases; J trimming: 6 bases; junction bases outside the gene matches: 7. CDR3 sequence (DNA): TGTGCCAGCAGGGCAGCAACAGGGGGCGAGCAGTACTTC. Its protein is CASRAATGGEQYF.

This clonotype showed up just a few times. This chain uses TRBV11-3 with TRBJ2-5; 8 bases are a match to TRBD1. CDR1 is SGHNT, CDR2 YENEEA, per germline. The CDR3 totals 14 residues. The V gene end was trimmed by 4 bases and the J gene end by 4 bases; junction bases not matched to a gene: 5. CDR3 loop: CASSSQGGGETQYF. The CDR3 nucleotides read TGTGCCAGCAGCTCACAGGGGGGAGGAGAGACCCAGTACTTC.

The V and J genes are TRBV7-2 and TRBJ1-2; tentative D call: TRBD1 (6 bases). The germline gives CDR1 SGHTA, CDR2 FQGNSA. Deletions cut 5 bases from V and 8 bases from J, with 15 bases between. The CDR3 has 13 amino acids. The CDR3 loop is CASSTRQGNGYTF. CDR3 DNA sequence: TGTGCCAGCAGCACTCGCCAGGGGAACGGCTACACCTTC. Supplemented by reference TRBV7-2 and TRBJ1-2, the full variable domain reads GAGVSQSPSNKVTEKGKDVELRCDPISGHTALYWYRQSLGQGLEFLIYFQGNSAPDKSGLPSDRFSAERTGGSVSTLTIQRTQQEDSAVYLCASSTRQGNGYTFGSGTRLTVV.

This clonotype showed up many times. V and J are TRBV5-1 and TRBJ2-5, with TRBD1 as a possible D gene (5 bases). V lost 0 bases to trimming and J lost 1 base, with 7 bases between them. The germline V gene has CDR1 SGHRS and CDR2 YFSETQ. This CDR3 comprises 14 residues. The CDR3 protein is CASSLVTGQETQYF. The CDR3 DNA is TGCGCCAGCAGCTTGGTAACAGGCCAAGAGACCCAGTACTTC.

In this sample, this clonotype turned up a few times. This chain joins TRBV2 and TRBJ1-6; a possible D gene is TRBD1 (5 bases). The CDR3 totals 15 residues. Germline CDR1 and CDR2: SNHLY and FYNNEI. The V and J ends lost 3 bases and 10 bases respectively, with 16 bases between them. The CDR3 protein is CASSESGVGGSPLHF. CDR3 nucleotides: TGTGCCAGCAGTGAGTCGGGGGTCGGGGGATCACCCCTCCACTTT.

This clonotype has a handful of counts. The chain carries TRBV6-5 and TRBJ2-4, with D perhaps matching TRBD2 (7 bases). V lost 4 bases, J lost 2 bases, and 18 bases lay in between. Germline V gene data show CDR1 as MNHEY and CDR2 as SVGAGI. CDR3 size: 17 residues. The chain's CDR3 is CASSSKGGGRSKNIQYF. The CDR3 DNA reads TGTGCCAGCAGTTCCAAGGGAGGGGGTCGGTCCAAAAACATTCAGTACTTC.

This clonotype came up many times. The chain joins TRBV20-1 to TRBJ1-1; 9 bases are a match to TRBD1. Per germline, CDR1 DFQATT and CDR2 SNEGSKA (reference sequence). V was pared by 3 bases and J by 6 bases, with 8 bases of the junction left unmatched. This CDR3 spans 14 amino acids. The CDR3 spells CSASTGTGHPEAFF. Written as DNA, the CDR3 is TGCAGTGCTAGCACCGGGACAGGGCACCCTGAAGCTTTCTTT.

This clonotype was detected many times. V gene TRBV20-1 combines with J gene TRBJ1-4; 7 bases line up with TRBD1. The CDR3 totals 16 residues. V was pared by 1 base and J by 2 bases, with 7 bases of the junction left unmatched. Germline values: CDR1 DFQATT, CDR2 SNEGSKA (reference sequence). The CDR3 loop reads CSARAYRGSTNEKLFF. The CDR3 DNA reads as TGCAGTGCTAGAGCTTACAGGGGCTCGACTAATGAAAAACTGTTTTTT.

This clonotype was detected ten times or more. The CDR3 protein is CASSGAGRDTEAFF. For the CDR3, the DNA is TGTGCCAGTTCCGGGGCAGGGAGGGACACTGAAGCTTTCTTT. This chain uses TRBV25-1 with TRBJ1-1; D is possibly TRBD1 (5 bases). The length of the CDR3 is 14 residues. Trimming took 9 bases from V and 3 from J, leaving 17 bases between them. CDR1 is MGHDK, CDR2 SYGVNS, per germline. The full variable domain, completed using reference TRBV25-1 and TRBJ1-1, is EADIYQTPRYLVIGTGKKITLECSQTMGHDKMYWYQQDPGMELHLIHYSYGVNSTEKGDLSSESTVSRIRTEHFPLTLESARPSHTSQYLCASSGAGRDTEAFFGQGTRLTVV.

J is TRBJ2-3 and V is TRBV3-1; TRBD2 aligns across 14 bases. Germline V CDR1 and CDR2: LGHDT, YNNKEL (reference sequence). This CDR3 region has 16 residues. Losses at the gene ends were 4 bases for V and 6 bases for J; bases not matched to a gene: 6. CDR3 amino acids: CASSLGLAGGGDTQYF. The CDR3 DNA is TGTGCCAGCAGCCTCGGACTAGCGGGGGGCGGGGATACGCAGTATTTT.

The chain carries TRBV30 and TRBJ2-1; unclear D gene. In germline, CDR1 is GTSNPN, CDR2 SVGIG (reference sequence). V lost 5 bases to trimming and J lost 7 bases, with 18 bases between them. This CDR3 contains 14 residues. The CDR3 DNA is TGTGCCTGGGCGCAATTAGGAGTCGGAAATGAGCAGTTCTTC. Residues: CAWAQLGVGNEQFF.

This clonotype was found a few times. The CDR3 nucleotides are TGCAGCGTTGTAAGGCATGGGAACACCATATATTTT. Its translation: CSVVRHGNTIYF. V usage is TRBV29-1 and J usage is TRBJ1-3; D unclear. Trimming removed 4 bases at V and 7 bases at J, with 11 bases between. From germline, CDR1 is SQVTM and CDR2 ANQGSEA. The CDR3 runs to 12 residues. Variable domain in full (rest from reference TRBV29-1 and TRBJ1-3): SAVISQKPSRDICQRGTSLTIQCQVDSQVTMMFWYRQQPGQSLTLIATANQGSEATYESGFVIDKFPISRPNLTFSTLTVSNMSPEDSSIYLCSVVRHGNTIYFGEGSWLTVV.

The chain recombines TRBV6-5 with TRBJ1-2; unclear D gene. Looked up from germline, CDR1 is MNHEY and CDR2 is SVGAGI. The CDR3 runs to 14 residues. The V end was cut by 5 bases, the J end by 8 bases, with 18 bases between. This chain's CDR3 is CASSPEGQVGGYTF. CDR3 nucleotides: TGTGCCAGCAGTCCCGAAGGGCAGGTTGGAGGCTACACCTTC.

The chain links TRBV11-2 to TRBJ2-1; TRBD2 matches 9 bases. The CDR3 contains 16 residues. V lost 1 base, J lost 5 bases, and 6 bases stayed unmatched. Germline V CDR1 and CDR2: SGHAT, FQNNGV. CDR3 in DNA: TGTGCCAGCAGCTTAGTGTCTAGCGGGGCCCACAATGAGCAGTTCTTC. This translates into CASSLVSSGAHNEQFF.

This clonotype was observed at least ten times. The chain couples TRBV27 to TRBJ1-1; 7 bases align to TRBD1. There are 14 residues in the CDR3. Germline V gives CDR1 MNHEY, CDR2 SMNVEV (reference sequence). J lost 2 bases, V lost 6 bases, and 6 bases had no gene match. Written as DNA, the CDR3 is TGTGCCAGCAGGGGGAACAGGGGTAACACTGAAGCTTTCTTT. This codes for CASRGNRGNTEAFF.

Within the sample, this clonotype is medium-sized. The J gene is TRBJ2-5, the V gene TRBV4-1; 15 bases are a match to TRBD2. The CDR3 contains 17 residues. Germline CDR1 MGHRA, CDR2 YSYEKL. The V segment lost 5 bases and the J segment 5 bases; nucleotides outside the gene matches: 9. For the CDR3, the DNA is TGCGCCAGCAGCTCGACGCGGACTAGCGGGGGGGCCGAGACCCAGTACTTC. Translating gives CASSSTRTSGGAETQYF.

The chain uses TRBV20-1 and TRBJ1-2; D is possibly TRBD1 (5 bases). The CDR3 consists of 15 residues. The germline CDR1 and CDR2 sequences are DFQATT and SNEGSKA (reference sequence). Trimming removed 2 bases from V and 2 bases from J, with 15 bases in between. DNA for the CDR3: TGCAGTGCTAGATGGGACCCGAAGCCCAACTATGGCTACACCTTC. As protein: CSARWDPKPNYGYTF.